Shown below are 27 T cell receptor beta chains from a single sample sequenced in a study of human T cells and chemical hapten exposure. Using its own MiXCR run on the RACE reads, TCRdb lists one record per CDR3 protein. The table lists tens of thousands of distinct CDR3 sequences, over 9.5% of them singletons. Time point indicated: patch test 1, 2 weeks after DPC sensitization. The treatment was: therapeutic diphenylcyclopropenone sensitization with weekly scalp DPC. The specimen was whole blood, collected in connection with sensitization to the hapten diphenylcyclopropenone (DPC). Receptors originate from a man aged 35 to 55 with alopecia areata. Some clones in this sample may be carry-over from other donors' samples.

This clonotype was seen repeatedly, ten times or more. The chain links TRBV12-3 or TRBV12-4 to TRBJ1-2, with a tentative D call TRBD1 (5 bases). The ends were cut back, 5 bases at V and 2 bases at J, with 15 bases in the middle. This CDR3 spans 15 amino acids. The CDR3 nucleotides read TGTGCCAGCAGTCCCGGGGCGGCAGGGAACTATGGCTACACCTTC. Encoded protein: CASSPGAAGNYGYTF.

This chain's CDR3 is CASSLGTSGDTQYF. CDR3 bases: TGTGCCAGCTCCCTCGGGACTAGCGGAGATACGCAGTATTTT. This sequence joins TRBV18 and TRBJ2-3; 11 bases align to TRBD2. V lost 6 bases and J lost 5; bases outside the gene matches: 4. CDR3 length equals 14 residues. The germline V gene encodes CDR1 KGHSH and CDR2 LQKENI.

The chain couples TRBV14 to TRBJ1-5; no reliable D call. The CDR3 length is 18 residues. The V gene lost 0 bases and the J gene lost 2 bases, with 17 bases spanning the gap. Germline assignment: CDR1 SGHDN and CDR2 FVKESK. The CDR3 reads CASSQDRGGKAGNQPQHF. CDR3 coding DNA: TGTGCCAGCAGCCAAGATCGGGGAGGGAAGGCTGGCAATCAGCCCCAGCATTTT.

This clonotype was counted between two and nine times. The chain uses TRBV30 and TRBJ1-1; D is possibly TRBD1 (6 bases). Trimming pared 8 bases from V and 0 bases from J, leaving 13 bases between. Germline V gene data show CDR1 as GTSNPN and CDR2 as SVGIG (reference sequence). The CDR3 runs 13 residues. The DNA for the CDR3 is TGTGCCACTAAAGGGGGGATGAACACTGAAGCTTTCTTT. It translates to CATKGGMNTEAFF.

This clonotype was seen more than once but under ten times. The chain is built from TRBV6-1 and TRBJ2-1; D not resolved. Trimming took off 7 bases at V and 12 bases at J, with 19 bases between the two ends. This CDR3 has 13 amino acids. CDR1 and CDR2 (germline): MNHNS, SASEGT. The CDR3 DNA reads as TGTGCCAGCATGCCCTCTTTTTCGGTTGGGCAGTTCTTC. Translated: CASMPSFSVGQFF.

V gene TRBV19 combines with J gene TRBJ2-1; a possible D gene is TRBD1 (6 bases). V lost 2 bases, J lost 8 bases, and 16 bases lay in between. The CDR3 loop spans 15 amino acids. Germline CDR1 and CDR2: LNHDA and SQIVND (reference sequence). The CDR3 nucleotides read TGTGCCAGTAGTATAACGGGACACCTTAGGGATGAGCAGTTCTTC. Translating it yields CASSITGHLRDEQFF.

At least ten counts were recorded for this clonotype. The CDR3 DNA reads as TGTGCCAGCAGCCTCCAGGGTTTCAGCACCGGGGAGCTGTTTTTT. Protein sequence: CASSLQGFSTGELFF. The chain links TRBV7-3 to TRBJ2-2; maybe TRBD1 (5 bases). Germline V lookup: CDR1 SGHTA, CDR2 FQGTGA. The CDR3 covers 15 residues. Trimming took 5 bases from V and 4 from J, leaving 14 bases between them.

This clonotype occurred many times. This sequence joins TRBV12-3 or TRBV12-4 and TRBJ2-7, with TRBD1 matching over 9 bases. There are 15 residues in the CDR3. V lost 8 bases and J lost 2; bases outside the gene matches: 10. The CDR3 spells CASGEQGAHAYEQYF. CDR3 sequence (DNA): TGTGCCAGCGGAGAACAGGGGGCCCACGCCTACGAGCAGTACTTC.

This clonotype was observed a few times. Here the CDR3 DNA reads TGCGCCAGCAGCTTTCAGGGACAACCCCAAGAGACCCAGTACTTC. It codes for CASSFQGQPQETQYF. The chain employs TRBV5-1 and TRBJ2-5, with D perhaps TRBD1 (6 bases). Trimming took off 2 bases at V and 1 base at J, with 12 bases between the two ends. Germline loops: CDR1 SGHRS, CDR2 YFSETQ. The CDR3 is made up of 15 amino acids.

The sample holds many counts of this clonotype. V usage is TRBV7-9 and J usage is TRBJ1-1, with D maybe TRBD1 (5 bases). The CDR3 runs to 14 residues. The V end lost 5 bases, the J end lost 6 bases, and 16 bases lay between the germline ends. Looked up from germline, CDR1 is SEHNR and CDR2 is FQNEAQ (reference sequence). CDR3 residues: CASSPRGGIPEAFF. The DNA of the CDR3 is TGTGCCAGCAGCCCCCGGGGGGGGATCCCTGAAGCTTTCTTT.

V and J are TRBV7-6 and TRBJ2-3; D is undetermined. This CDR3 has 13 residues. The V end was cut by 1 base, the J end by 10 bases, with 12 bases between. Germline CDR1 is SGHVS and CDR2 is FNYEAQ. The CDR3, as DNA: TGTGCCAGCAGCTTAGAGTTTTCTGGGTCGCAGTATTTT. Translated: CASSLEFSGSQYF.

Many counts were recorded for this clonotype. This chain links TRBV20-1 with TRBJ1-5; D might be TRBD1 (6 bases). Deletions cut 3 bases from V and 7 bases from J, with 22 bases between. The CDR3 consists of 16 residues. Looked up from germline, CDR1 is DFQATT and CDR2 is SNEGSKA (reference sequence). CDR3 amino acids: CSARPAVDRIEQPQHF. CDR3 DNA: TGCAGTGCTAGGCCGGCGGTGGACAGAATAGAACAGCCCCAGCATTTT.

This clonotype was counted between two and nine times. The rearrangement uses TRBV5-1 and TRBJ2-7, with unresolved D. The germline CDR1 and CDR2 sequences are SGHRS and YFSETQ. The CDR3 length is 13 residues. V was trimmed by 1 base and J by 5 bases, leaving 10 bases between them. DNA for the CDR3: TGCGCCAGCAGCTTGACGGCCTCGGACGAGCAGTACTTC. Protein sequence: CASSLTASDEQYF.

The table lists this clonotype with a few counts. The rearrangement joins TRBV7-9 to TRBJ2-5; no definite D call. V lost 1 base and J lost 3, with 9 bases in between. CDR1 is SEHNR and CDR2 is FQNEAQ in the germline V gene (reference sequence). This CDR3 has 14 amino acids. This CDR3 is CASSLDRGKETQYF. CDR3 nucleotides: TGTGCCAGCAGCTTAGATCGCGGCAAAGAGACCCAGTACTTC.

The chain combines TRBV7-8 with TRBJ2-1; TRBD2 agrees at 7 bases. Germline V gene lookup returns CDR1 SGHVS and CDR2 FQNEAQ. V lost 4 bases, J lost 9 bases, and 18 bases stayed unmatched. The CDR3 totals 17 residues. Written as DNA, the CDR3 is TGTGCCAGCAGCTCCTTCCGACTAGCCGTCGCGTATTCTGAGCAGTTCTTC. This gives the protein CASSSFRLAVAYSEQFF.

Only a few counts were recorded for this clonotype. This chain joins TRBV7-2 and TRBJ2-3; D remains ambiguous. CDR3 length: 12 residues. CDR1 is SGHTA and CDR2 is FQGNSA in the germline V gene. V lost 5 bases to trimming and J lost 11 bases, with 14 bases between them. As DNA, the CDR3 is TGTGCCAGCAGCGAAGATGGTTTATGGCAGTATTTT. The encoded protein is CASSEDGLWQYF. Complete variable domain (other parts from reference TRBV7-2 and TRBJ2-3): GAGVSQSPSNKVTEKGKDVELRCDPISGHTALYWYRQSLGQGLEFLIYFQGNSAPDKSGLPSDRFSAERTGGSVSTLTIQRTQQEDSAVYLCASSEDGLWQYFGPGTRLTVL.

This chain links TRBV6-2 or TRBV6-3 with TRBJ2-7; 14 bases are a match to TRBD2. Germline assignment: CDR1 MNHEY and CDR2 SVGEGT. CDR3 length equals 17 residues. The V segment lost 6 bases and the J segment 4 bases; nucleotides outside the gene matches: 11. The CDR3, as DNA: TGTGCCAGCAGCACCGGACTAGCGGGAGGAAGAGGGTACGAGCAGTACTTC. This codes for CASSTGLAGGRGYEQYF.

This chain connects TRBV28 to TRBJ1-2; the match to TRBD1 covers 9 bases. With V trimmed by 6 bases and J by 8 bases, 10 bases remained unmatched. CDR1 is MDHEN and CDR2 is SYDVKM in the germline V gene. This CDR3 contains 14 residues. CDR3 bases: TGTGCCAGCAGAACAGGGGGCGCGTCATACGGCTACACCTTC. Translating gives CASRTGGASYGYTF.

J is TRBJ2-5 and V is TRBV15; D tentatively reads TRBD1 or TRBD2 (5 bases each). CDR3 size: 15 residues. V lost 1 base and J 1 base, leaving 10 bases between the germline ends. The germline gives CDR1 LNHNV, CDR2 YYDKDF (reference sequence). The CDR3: CATSRGEGTQETQYF. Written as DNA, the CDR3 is TGTGCCACCAGCAGAGGTGAAGGGACCCAAGAGACCCAGTACTTC.

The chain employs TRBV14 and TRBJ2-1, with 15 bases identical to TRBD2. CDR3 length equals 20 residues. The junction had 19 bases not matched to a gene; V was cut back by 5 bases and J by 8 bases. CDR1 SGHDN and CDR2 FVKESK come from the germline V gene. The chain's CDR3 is CASSEGLAGGQRGLLDEQFF. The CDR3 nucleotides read TGTGCCAGCAGCGAAGGACTAGCGGGAGGGCAGAGGGGTTTACTGGATGAGCAGTTCTTC.

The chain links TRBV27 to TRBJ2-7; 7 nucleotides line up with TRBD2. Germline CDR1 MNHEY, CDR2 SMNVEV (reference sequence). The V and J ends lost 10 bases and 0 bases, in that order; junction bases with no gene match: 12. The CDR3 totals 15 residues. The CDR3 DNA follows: TGTGCCATCCCCCGGCCCGCGGGAGACTCCTACGAGCAGTACTTC. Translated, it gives CAIPRPAGDSYEQYF.

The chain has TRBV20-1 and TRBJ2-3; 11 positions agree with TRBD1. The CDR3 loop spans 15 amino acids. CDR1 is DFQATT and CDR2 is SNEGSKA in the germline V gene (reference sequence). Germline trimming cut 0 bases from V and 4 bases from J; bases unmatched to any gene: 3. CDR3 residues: CSARDRTGGADTQYF. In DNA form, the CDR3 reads TGCAGTGCTAGAGATCGGACAGGGGGCGCAGATACGCAGTATTTT.

CDR3 bases: TGTGCCAGCAGGAGACTAGAGGCCTCCGAGCAGTACTTC. It translates to CASRRLEASEQYF. V gene TRBV27 combines with J gene TRBJ2-7, with D possibly TRBD2 on 6 matching bases. The germline gives CDR1 MNHEY, CDR2 SMNVEV (reference sequence). CDR3 size: 13 residues. With 6 bases removed from V and 6 bases from J, the gap between germline ends came to 15 bases.

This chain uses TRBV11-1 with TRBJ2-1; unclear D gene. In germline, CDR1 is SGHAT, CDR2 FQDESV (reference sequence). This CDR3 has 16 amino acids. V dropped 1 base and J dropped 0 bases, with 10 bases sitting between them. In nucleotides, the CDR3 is TGTGCCAGCAGCTTAGAATCGATGAGCTCCTACAATGAGCAGTTCTTC. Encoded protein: CASSLESMSSYNEQFF.

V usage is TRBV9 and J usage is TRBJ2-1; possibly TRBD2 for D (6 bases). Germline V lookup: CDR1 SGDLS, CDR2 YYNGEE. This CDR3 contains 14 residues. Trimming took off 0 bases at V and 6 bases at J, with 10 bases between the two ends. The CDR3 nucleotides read TGTGCCAGCAGCGTAGCGGGAGCCCCCAATGAGCAGTTCTTC. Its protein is CASSVAGAPNEQFF. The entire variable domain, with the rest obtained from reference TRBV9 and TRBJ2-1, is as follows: DSGVTQTPKHLITATGQRVTLRCSPRSGDLSVYWYQQSLDQGLQFLIQYYNGEERAKGNILERFSAQQFPDLHSELNLSSLELGDSALYFCASSVAGAPNEQFFGPGTRLTVL.

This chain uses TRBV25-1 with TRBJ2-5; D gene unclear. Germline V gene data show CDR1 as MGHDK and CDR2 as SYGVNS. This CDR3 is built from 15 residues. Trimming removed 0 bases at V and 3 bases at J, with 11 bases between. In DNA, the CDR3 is TGTGCCAGCAGTGAATACATGGGTTCTGAAGAGACCCAGTACTTC. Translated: CASSEYMGSEETQYF.

The CDR3 DNA reads as TGTGCCAGTAGATCCGGCTATGGCTACACCTTC. Translation gives CASRSGYGYTF. This chain joins TRBV19 and TRBJ1-2; D gene unclear. CDR3 length equals 11 residues. V dropped 6 bases and J dropped 4 bases, with 6 bases sitting between them. Germline CDR1 and CDR2: LNHDA and SQIVND (reference sequence).